These 18 T cell receptor beta chains were sequenced from one sample in a study of response to subunit inactivated influenza vaccine. A single record per CDR3 protein comes from TCRdb applying MiXCR to the RT-PCR reads. The table has 500,000 to 600,000 distinct CDR3 sequences, 14% seen once. Sample: PBMCs from blood, taken roughly 12 days after vaccination. The receptors come from a man aged 50 to 60 who received an inactivated influenza vaccine.

The gene calls are TRBV20-1 and TRBJ2-3, with 9 bases lining up with TRBD2. The CDR3 covers 15 residues. Germline CDR1 is DFQATT and CDR2 is SNEGSKA (reference sequence). CDR3 nucleotides: TGCAGCAAGTTAGGGGCTAGCGGGGTGACAGATACGCAGTATTTT. Its protein is CSKLGASGVTDTQYF.

The chain carries TRBV10-3 and TRBJ2-2, with 11 positions matching TRBD2. The CDR3 runs to 17 residues. With 8 bases clipped from V and 0 bases from J, the junction kept 8 bases outside the gene matches. Germline V lookup: CDR1 ENHRY, CDR2 SYGVKD. This CDR3 is CAIFRGTSGSNTGELFF. In DNA form, the CDR3 reads TGTGCCATCTTTCGGGGGACTAGCGGTTCGAACACCGGGGAGCTGTTTTTT.

This clonotype was detected only a few times. This chain uses TRBV3-1 with TRBJ2-1, with D perhaps TRBD1 or TRBD2 (5 bases each). Germline assignment: CDR1 LGHDT and CDR2 YNNKEL (reference sequence). With 1 base removed from V and 2 bases from J, the gap between germline ends came to 15 bases. There are 17 residues in the CDR3. Here the CDR3 DNA reads TGTGCCAGCAGCCAAGTTCTGGGGCTAGCCCCCTACAATGAGCAGTTCTTC. Amino acid sequence: CASSQVLGLAPYNEQFF.

The gene calls are TRBV20-1 and TRBJ2-7; D remains unclear. Germline assignment: CDR1 DFQATT and CDR2 SNEGSKA (reference sequence). The CDR3 runs to 10 residues. In nucleotides, the CDR3 is TGCAGGATACACGACTACGAGCAGTACTTC. Translation gives CRIHDYEQYF.

This clonotype was detected only a few times. The V and J genes are TRBV20-1 and TRBJ2-1; D unclear. Trimming took off 0 bases at V and 10 bases at J, with 7 bases between the two ends. The CDR3 is 11 amino acids. In germline, CDR1 is DFQATT, CDR2 SNEGSKA (reference sequence). CDR3 DNA: TGCAGTGCTAGAGAAGTAGGGGAGCAGTTCTTC. Translated: CSAREVGEQFF.

In its sample, this clonotype was seen a few times. This sequence joins TRBV9 and TRBJ2-1; 11 nucleotides line up with TRBD2. The CDR3 consists of 15 residues. In germline, CDR1 is SGDLS, CDR2 YYNGEE. V shed 3 bases and J 8 bases; nucleotides not matched to a gene: 7. The CDR3 bases are TGTGCCAGCAGCGGACGTAGCGGGAGGGCCGATGAGCAGTTCTTC. Its translation is CASSGRSGRADEQFF.

This clonotype was detected only a few times. J is TRBJ2-5 and V is TRBV28; TRBD2 matches 8 bases. V was pared by 6 bases and J by 1 base, with 10 bases of the junction left unmatched. Germline V gives CDR1 MDHEN, CDR2 SYDVKM. The CDR3 consists of 16 residues. The CDR3 nucleotides are TGTGCCAGCAGGCACCAGGCGGGGGGACCCCAAGAGACCCAGTACTTC. Translation gives CASRHQAGGPQETQYF.

This clonotype has at least ten counts. The gene calls are TRBV12-3 or TRBV12-4 and TRBJ1-2, with 7 bases lining up with TRBD1. Trimming at V came to 5 bases and at J to 1 base, leaving 4 bases not matched to a gene. This CDR3 contains 14 residues. CDR3 amino acids: CASSPQGGNYGYTF. The CDR3 nucleotides are TGTGCCAGCAGTCCCCAGGGGGGTAACTATGGCTACACCTTC.

The chain recombines TRBV11-2 with TRBJ2-3, with D uncertain. CDR1 and CDR2 (germline): SGHAT, FQNNGV. The CDR3 is made up of 11 amino acids. V was cut by 3 bases and J by 11 bases, with 9 bases left in between. The CDR3 DNA sequence: TGTGCCAGCAGCTTGGGGATTATGCAGTATTTT. Amino acids: CASSLGIMQYF.

This clonotype was found a few times. The chain uses TRBV5-1 and TRBJ1-1; no reliable D call. Germline-derived CDR1 and CDR2 are SGHRS and YFSETQ. This CDR3 is 14 amino acids long. V lost 2 bases to trimming and J lost 2 bases, with 10 bases between them. DNA of the CDR3: TGCGCCAGCAGCTTCAGGTCAGTTAACACTGAAGCTTTCTTT. Amino acids: CASSFRSVNTEAFF. Combining the CDR3 with reference TRBV5-1 and TRBJ1-1 gives the whole variable domain KAGVTQTPRYLIKTRGQQVTLSCSPISGHRSVSWYQQTPGQGLQFLFEYFSETQRNKGNFPGRFSGRQFSNSRSEMNVSTLELGDSALYLCASSFRSVNTEAFFGQGTRLTVV.

This clonotype has just a few counts. This chain joins TRBV7-9 and TRBJ1-1, with unresolved D. This CDR3 contains 17 residues. The germline CDR1 and CDR2 sequences are SEHNR and FQNEAQ (reference sequence). Trimming pared 1 base from V and 2 bases from J, leaving 17 bases between. The DNA of the CDR3 is TGTGCCAGCAGCTTAGAGATTTTAGCCCCTCCTAACACTGAAGCTTTCTTT. Amino acids: CASSLEILAPPNTEAFF.

V is TRBV29-1 and J is TRBJ2-3; a weak D match, TRBD2 (6 bases). Germline V CDR1 and CDR2: SQVTM, ANQGSEA. CDR3 length: 15 amino acids. Trimming cost V 7 bases and J 1 base, with 18 bases left between them. CDR3 amino acids: CSGRDSGSGTDTQYF. The CDR3 region has the DNA TGCAGCGGGCGGGACTCAGGGAGCGGCACAGATACGCAGTATTTT.

The chain has TRBV6-5 and TRBJ1-6; D ambiguous. Trimming removed 0 bases from V and 0 bases from J, with 12 bases in between. Germline V CDR1 and CDR2: MNHEY, SVGAGI. The CDR3 is 18 residues long. The CDR3, as DNA: TGTGCCAGCAGTTACTCGGTTGGGCAGAACTCCTATAATTCACCCCTCCACTTT. Its protein is CASSYSVGQNSYNSPLHF.

V and J are TRBV27 and TRBJ2-3; 13 positions agree with TRBD2. Trimming cost V 2 bases and J 6 bases; bases outside gene matches: 14. Looked up from germline, CDR1 is MNHEY and CDR2 is SMNVEV (reference sequence). The CDR3 is made up of 19 amino acids. CDR3 protein: CASSLRGRTSGSSSDTQYF. The CDR3 DNA reads TGTGCCAGCAGTTTACGAGGGAGGACTAGCGGGAGTTCATCGGATACGCAGTATTTT.

V and J are TRBV3-1 and TRBJ1-1; D call uncertain. The CDR3 covers 15 residues. Trimming cost V 0 bases and J 0 bases, with 8 bases left between them. CDR1 and CDR2 (germline): LGHDT, YNNKEL (reference sequence). CDR3 nucleotides: TGTGCCAGCAGCCAAGAAGCGGCGATGAACACTGAAGCTTTCTTT. Translating gives CASSQEAAMNTEAFF. Using reference TRBV3-1 and TRBJ1-1 for the parts outside the CDR3, the full variable domain is DTAVSQTPKYLVTQMGNDKSIKCEQNLGHDTMYWYKQDSKKFLKIMFSYNNKELIINETVPNRFSPKSPDKAHLNLHINSLELGDSAVYFCASSQEAAMNTEAFFGQGTRLTVV.

The table lists this clonotype with many counts. Here the CDR3 reads CASSTQSSSDTQYF. CDR3 bases: TGTGCCAGCAGTACCCAGAGCTCCTCAGATACGCAGTATTTT. The gene calls are TRBV12-3 or TRBV12-4 and TRBJ2-3; D is unresolved. V was pared by 5 bases and J by 4 bases, with 13 bases between. This CDR3 has 14 residues.

The chain links TRBV9 to TRBJ1-4, with 12 bases identical to TRBD1. CDR3 length: 17 residues. Germline V lookup: CDR1 SGDLS, CDR2 YYNGEE. The J segment lost 2 bases and the V segment lost 3 bases, leaving 5 bases of the junction unmatched. CDR3 in amino acids: CASSAGTGGMTNEKLFF. CDR3 in DNA: TGTGCCAGCAGCGCCGGGACAGGGGGCATGACTAATGAAAAACTGTTTTTT.

This rearrangement joins TRBV6-1 to TRBJ2-7, with 8 bases identical to TRBD1. Losses at the gene ends were 2 bases for V and 7 bases for J; bases not matched to a gene: 10. The CDR3 runs to 15 residues. The germline gives CDR1 MNHNS, CDR2 SASEGT. In DNA, the CDR3 is TGTGCCAGCAGTGAACTCAGGGGGCCCGATGGGGAGCAGTACTTC. It encodes CASSELRGPDGEQYF.